The TCR beta chain described here comes from a study of cytomegalovirus exposure and HLA in healthy donors. PCR employed 60 Vbeta and 13 Jbeta primers. Clones were sequenced by immunoSEQ multiplex PCR, and TCRdb holds only the in-frame ones, with some missing. The data show around 100,000 clones, with around 80% seen just once and roughly 5% held by the top ten. Germline V gives CDR1 MNHNS, CDR2 SASEGT. V shed 2 bases and J 6 bases; nucleotides not matched to a gene: 9. The CDR3 sequence is 15 residues long. The TCR was taken from a female donor in good health and CMV-seropositive. The J gene is TRBJ2-7, the V gene TRBV6-1, with 8 nucleotides matching TRBD1. Sequencing was performed on PBMCs. The CDR3 is CASSEKTGDAGEQYF. CDR3 DNA sequence: TGTGCCAGCAGTGAAAAGACAGGGGATGCTGGCGAGCAGTACTTC.